These 19 T cell receptor beta chains were sequenced from one sample in a study of OX40 agonist ivuxolimab in advanced cancers. The method was immunoSEQ multiplex PCR; TCRdb's version includes in-frame clones alone and lacks a portion of them. The sample holds tens of thousands of clones; 75% to 85% are singletons and the top ten take approximately 1.2%. Sequencing used CD4+ or CD8+ T cells sorted from blood, obtained in a trial of the OX40 agonist ivuxolimab. These receptors all stem from an adult with an advanced solid tumor such as melanoma, head and neck, liver or kidney cancer.

This clone was observed a few times. The chain links TRBV5-6 to TRBJ1-3, with D possibly TRBD1 on 6 matching bases. The CDR3 runs 15 residues. The germline V gene encodes CDR1 SGHDT and CDR2 YYEEEE. V lost 2 bases to trimming and J lost 3 bases, with 12 bases between them. The CDR3 sequence: CASSFATQGGNTIYF. The CDR3 nucleotides read TGTGCCAGCAGCTTTGCCACACAGGGTGGAAACACCATATATTTT. The variable domain in full, completed from reference TRBV5-6 and TRBJ1-3, reads DAGVTQSPTHLIKTRGQQVTLRCSPKSGHDTVSWYQQALGQGPQFIFQYYEEEERQRGNFPDRFSGHQFPNYSSELNVNALLLGDSALYLCASSFATQGGNTIYFGEGSWLTVV.

The chain joins TRBV7-9 to TRBJ1-4; D is possibly TRBD1 (6 bases). The CDR3 spans 18 residues. Per germline, CDR1 SEHNR and CDR2 FQNEAQ (reference sequence). V shed 6 bases and J shed 6 bases, with 26 bases lying between them. CDR3: CASRKGGGDLWGHEKLFF. Here the CDR3 DNA reads TGTGCCAGCAGGAAAGGGGGAGGGGACCTTTGGGGGCATGAAAAACTGTTTTTT.

The rearrangement links TRBV11-2 to TRBJ2-3, with TRBD2 matching 7 bases. The V and J ends lost 3 bases and 4 bases, in that order; junction bases with no gene match: 13. The CDR3 consists of 17 residues. The germline CDR1 and CDR2 sequences are SGHAT and FQNNGV. Written as DNA, the CDR3 is TGTGCCAGCAGCTTCGGGAGCGCGGGGGTGGTTTCAGATACGCAGTATTTT. Translated: CASSFGSAGVVSDTQYF.

The chain recombines TRBV5-4 with TRBJ2-1; tentatively, D is TRBD1 (6 bases). V shed 4 bases and J shed 5 bases, with 13 bases lying between them. Germline CDR1 and CDR2: SGHNT and YYREEE (reference sequence). The CDR3 length is 14 residues. The CDR3 nucleotides read TGTGCCAGCAGCCCCAAGACAGGAGACAATGAGCAGTTCTTC. This codes for CASSPKTGDNEQFF.

The gene calls are TRBV9 and TRBJ2-1, with D tentatively TRBD2 (7 bases). CDR1 and CDR2 (germline): SGDLS, YYNGEE. Trimming pared 0 bases from V and 7 bases from J, leaving 17 bases between. This CDR3 spans 16 amino acids. The CDR3 DNA reads as TGTGCCAGCAGCGTAGACGTGAGGGGGGGCTGGAATGAGCAGTTCTTC. Residues: CASSVDVRGGWNEQFF.

This sequence joins TRBV7-9 and TRBJ2-7, with 12 bases identical to TRBD2. V was pared by 5 bases and J by 3 bases, with 5 bases of the junction left unmatched. The CDR3 is 15 residues long. The V gene's germline CDR1 is SEHNR and CDR2 FQNEAQ (reference sequence). The CDR3 loop reads CASSPRLAGVYEQYF. In DNA form, the CDR3 reads TGTGCCAGCAGCCCTAGACTAGCGGGGGTCTACGAGCAGTACTTC.

The chain has TRBV19 and TRBJ1-1; D uncertain. CDR3 length: 15 residues. Germline values: CDR1 LNHDA, CDR2 SQIVND (reference sequence). Trimming pared 4 bases from V and 4 bases from J, leaving 16 bases between. CDR3 DNA: TGTGCCAGTAGTACCCCTAGAGGACGGCTCACTGAAGCTTTCTTT. It specifies CASSTPRGRLTEAFF. The entire variable domain, with the rest obtained from reference TRBV19 and TRBJ1-1, is as follows: DGGITQSPKYLFRKEGQNVTLSCEQNLNHDAMYWYRQDPGQGLRLIYYSQIVNDFQKGDIAEGYSVSREKKESFPLTVTSAQKNPTAFYLCASSTPRGRLTEAFFGQGTRLTVV.

This clone was found a few times. V usage is TRBV9 and J usage is TRBJ1-2, with D possibly TRBD1 on 5 matching bases. Germline lookup yields CDR1 SGDLS and CDR2 YYNGEE. V gave up 4 bases and J gave up 3 bases, with 13 bases separating them. The CDR3 loop spans 14 amino acids. The CDR3 sequence: CASSLRVEDYGYTF. CDR3 DNA sequence: TGTGCCAGCAGCCTCAGGGTGGAGGACTATGGCTACACCTTC.

The genes are TRBV5-6 and TRBJ1-2; a weak D match, TRBD1 (5 bases). The CDR3 runs 15 residues. Germline V gives CDR1 SGHDT, CDR2 YYEEEE. V gave up 0 bases and J gave up 3 bases, with 12 bases separating them. CDR3 nucleotides: TGTGCCAGCAGCTTGGTACCAGGGCAGGACTATGGCTACACCTTC. It translates to CASSLVPGQDYGYTF.

The chain carries TRBV6-6 and TRBJ1-2; D not resolved. The V end lost 11 bases, the J end lost 7 bases, and 17 bases lay between the germline ends. Per germline, CDR1 MNHNY and CDR2 SVGAGI (reference sequence). The CDR3 has 12 residues. DNA for the CDR3: TGTGCCGTCTCGACGCCGGGGAGTGGCTACACCTTC. It codes for CAVSTPGSGYTF.

This clone was observed a handful of times. Other DNA sequences in the same sample also yield this CDR3. The chain combines TRBV2 with TRBJ2-2; D gene unclear. The CDR3 runs to 15 residues. V lost 6 bases and J 4 bases, leaving 15 bases between the germline ends. Germline values: CDR1 SNHLY, CDR2 FYNNEI. CDR3 sequence (DNA): TGTGCCAGCAGCCCGACCGCCCCCGGCACCGGGGAGCTGTTTTTT. Its protein product is CASSPTAPGTGELFF. The full variable domain, in which reference TRBV2 and TRBJ2-2 provide the parts outside the CDR3, is EPEVTQTPSHQVTQMGQEVILRCVPISNHLYFYWYRQILGQKVEFLVSFYNNEISEKSEIFDDQFSVERPDGSNFTLKIRSTKLEDSAMYFCASSPTAPGTGELFFGEGSRLTVL.

As DNA, the CDR3 is TGTGCCAGCAGTTTACTTTCCTATAATTCACCCCTCCACTTT. Protein sequence: CASSLLSYNSPLHF. J is TRBJ1-6 and V is TRBV27; D is unclear. CDR1 is MNHEY and CDR2 is SMNVEV in the germline V gene (reference sequence). V lost 2 bases, J lost 1 base, and 3 bases lay in between. This CDR3 region has 14 residues.

The chain uses TRBV9 and TRBJ1-6; the D is unclear. V was clipped by 3 bases and J by 7 bases, with 11 bases between them. Germline CDR1 SGDLS, CDR2 YYNGEE. The CDR3 covers 14 residues. The CDR3 here is CASSADAGNSPLHF. The DNA of the CDR3 is TGTGCCAGCAGCGCAGATGCGGGAAATTCACCCCTCCACTTT.

Judged by abundance, this clone is medium-sized. The chain is built from TRBV5-1 and TRBJ1-1; weak D call: TRBD1 (5 bases). Between the trimmed V and J ends, which lost 5 bases and 5 bases, there was a span of 7 bases. There are 11 residues in the CDR3. Per germline, CDR1 SGHRS and CDR2 YFSETQ. The CDR3 protein is CASRGETEAFF. The CDR3 region has the DNA TGCGCCAGCAGAGGGGAGACTGAAGCTTTCTTT.

V and J are TRBV7-2 and TRBJ2-1, with 12 positions matching TRBD2. This CDR3 contains 16 residues. J was trimmed by 2 bases and V by 1 base; bases with no gene match: 0. Per the germline V gene, CDR1 is SGHTA and CDR2 is FQGNSA. CDR3 sequence reads: CASSLGLAGAYNEQFF. CDR3 nucleotide sequence: TGTGCCAGCAGCTTAGGACTAGCGGGGGCCTACAATGAGCAGTTCTTC.

V and J are TRBV30 and TRBJ1-5; 7 nucleotides match TRBD1. Germline V gene sequence: CDR1 GTSNPN, CDR2 SVGIG (reference sequence). J gave up 3 bases and V 2 bases, and 10 bases lay outside the gene matches. CDR3 length equals 16 residues. CDR3 sequence: CAWSLPGTATNQPQHF. In nucleotides, the CDR3 is TGTGCCTGGAGTCTCCCCGGGACAGCGACCAATCAGCCCCAGCATTTT.

The chain couples TRBV5-1 to TRBJ2-5; D gene uncertain. Per the germline V gene, CDR1 is SGHRS and CDR2 is YFSETQ. This CDR3 is 15 amino acids long. The V end was cut by 0 bases, the J end by 3 bases, with 12 bases between. For the CDR3, the DNA is TGCGCCAGCAGCTTGGGGCAACGGACCGAAGAGACCCAGTACTTC. It translates to CASSLGQRTEETQYF.

This chain connects TRBV9 to TRBJ1-1, with D possibly TRBD1 on 6 matching bases. Germline CDR1 and CDR2: SGDLS and YYNGEE. V was cut by 4 bases and J by 7 bases, with 14 bases left in between. This CDR3 is built from 13 residues. In DNA, the CDR3 is TGTGCCAGCAGCCTTCAAACAGGGAGTGAAGCTTTCTTT. This encodes CASSLQTGSEAFF.

V is TRBV7-8 and J is TRBJ2-1; tentatively, D is TRBD1 (6 bases). Trimming stripped 3 bases from V and 6 bases from J, with 15 bases between. Germline CDR1 SGHVS, CDR2 FQNEAQ. The length of the CDR3 is 15 residues. CDR3 DNA sequence: TGTGCCAGCAGCTTGGCCAGGGGTTATAGCAATGAGCAGTTCTTC. Translated, it gives CASSLARGYSNEQFF.